These 8 T cell receptor beta chains came from one sample sequenced in a study of T cells in localized non-small cell lung cancer. Libraries were prepared by immunoSEQ multiplex PCR; TCRdb keeps only in-frame clonotypes and omits some of them. Counted here are about 26,000 clones, less than 90% occurring once; the ten biggest clones make up about 14%. The starting material was peripheral blood, obtained before any cancer treatment. Receptors originate from a female donor over 55 with stage II squamous cell lung carcinoma.

The rearrangement joins TRBV7-9 to TRBJ1-4, with D tentatively TRBD1 (5 bases). This CDR3 has 11 amino acids. Trimming pared 10 bases from V and 7 bases from J, leaving 10 bases between. The V gene's germline CDR1 is SEHNR and CDR2 FQNEAQ (reference sequence). CDR3 residues: CAIRAFEKLFF. For the CDR3, the DNA is TGTGCCATCAGGGCCTTTGAAAAACTGTTTTTT.

J is TRBJ2-7 and V is TRBV19; TRBD1 aligns across 7 bases. The trim removed 2 bases at V and 1 base at J, leaving 5 bases unmatched. Germline V CDR1 and CDR2: LNHDA, SQIVND (reference sequence). The CDR3 sequence is 15 residues long. Written as DNA, the CDR3 is TGTGCCAGTAGTATATGGGGACAGCCTTCCTACGAGCAGTACTTC. Protein sequence: CASSIWGQPSYEQYF. Filled out from reference TRBV19 and TRBJ2-7, the complete variable domain reads DGGITQSPKYLFRKEGQNVTLSCEQNLNHDAMYWYRQDPGQGLRLIYYSQIVNDFQKGDIAEGYSVSREKKESFPLTVTSAQKNPTAFYLCASSIWGQPSYEQYFGPGTRLTVT.

The chain is built from TRBV6-5 and TRBJ1-3; D ambiguous. CDR3 length equals 15 residues. V lost 0 bases and J 0 bases, leaving 6 bases between the germline ends. Germline V CDR1 and CDR2: MNHEY, SVGAGI. The CDR3: CASSYSSSSGNTIYF. As DNA, the CDR3 is TGTGCCAGCAGTTACTCAAGCAGCTCTGGAAACACCATATATTTT.

This rearrangement joins TRBV5-1 to TRBJ2-2; TRBD1 aligns across 7 bases. Germline CDR1 SGHRS, CDR2 YFSETQ. V shed 4 bases, J shed 3 bases, and the junction held 6 bases outside the gene matches. The CDR3 sequence is 15 residues long. CDR3 sequence: CASSDQGVDTGELFF. DNA for the CDR3: TGCGCCAGCAGCGATCAGGGGGTCGACACCGGGGAGCTGTTTTTT.

Here the CDR3 DNA reads TGTGCCAGCAGGTCGACAGGGGGGACAGTCTACGAGCAGTACTTC. It codes for CASRSTGGTVYEQYF. The rearrangement uses TRBV6-6 and TRBJ2-7, with 9 bases lining up with TRBD1. J gave up 3 bases and V 6 bases, and 9 bases lay outside the gene matches. The V gene's germline CDR1 is MNHNY and CDR2 SVGAGI (reference sequence). There are 15 residues in the CDR3.

The V and J genes are TRBV7-2 and TRBJ1-2; 8 bases line up with TRBD1. The CDR3 extends over 11 amino acids. Germline lookup yields CDR1 SGHTA and CDR2 FQGNSA. The CDR3 nucleotides read TGTGCTTCGACAGGGGCCTATGGCTACACCTTC. The encoded protein is CASTGAYGYTF.

This clone has just one count. The chain links TRBV6-1 to TRBJ2-1, with TRBD2 matching over 12 bases. This CDR3 spans 15 amino acids. Germline-derived CDR1 and CDR2 are MNHNS and SASEGT. V was pared by 2 bases and J by 9 bases, with 5 bases of the junction left unmatched. CDR3: CASSELAGGPAEQFF. In DNA, the CDR3 is TGTGCCAGCAGTGAACTAGCGGGGGGGCCTGCTGAGCAGTTCTTC.

The V call is TRBV11-2, the J call TRBJ2-7, with a tentative D call TRBD2 (5 bases). Looked up from germline, CDR1 is SGHAT and CDR2 is FQNNGV. The CDR3 sequence is 13 residues long. The V end was cut by 5 bases, the J end by 3 bases, with 11 bases between. The CDR3 DNA follows: TGTGCCAGCAGCCGGGATCGGAACTACGAGCAGTACTTC. Translation gives CASSRDRNYEQYF.